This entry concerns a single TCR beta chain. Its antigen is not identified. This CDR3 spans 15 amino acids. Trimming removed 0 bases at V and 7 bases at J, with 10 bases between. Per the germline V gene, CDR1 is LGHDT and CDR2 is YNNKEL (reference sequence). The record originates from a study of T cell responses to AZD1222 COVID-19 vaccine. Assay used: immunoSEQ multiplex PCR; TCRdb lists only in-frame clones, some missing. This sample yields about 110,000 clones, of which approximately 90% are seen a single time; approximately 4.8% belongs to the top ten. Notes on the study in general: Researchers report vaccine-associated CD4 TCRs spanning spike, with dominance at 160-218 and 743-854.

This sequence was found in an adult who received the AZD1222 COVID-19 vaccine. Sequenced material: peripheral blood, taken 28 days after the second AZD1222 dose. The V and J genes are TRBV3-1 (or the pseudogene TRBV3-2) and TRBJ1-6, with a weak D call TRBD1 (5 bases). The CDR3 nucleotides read TGTGCCAGCAGCCAAGAAGCAGGGATGAATTCACCCCTCCACTTT. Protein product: CASSQEAGMNSPLHF.